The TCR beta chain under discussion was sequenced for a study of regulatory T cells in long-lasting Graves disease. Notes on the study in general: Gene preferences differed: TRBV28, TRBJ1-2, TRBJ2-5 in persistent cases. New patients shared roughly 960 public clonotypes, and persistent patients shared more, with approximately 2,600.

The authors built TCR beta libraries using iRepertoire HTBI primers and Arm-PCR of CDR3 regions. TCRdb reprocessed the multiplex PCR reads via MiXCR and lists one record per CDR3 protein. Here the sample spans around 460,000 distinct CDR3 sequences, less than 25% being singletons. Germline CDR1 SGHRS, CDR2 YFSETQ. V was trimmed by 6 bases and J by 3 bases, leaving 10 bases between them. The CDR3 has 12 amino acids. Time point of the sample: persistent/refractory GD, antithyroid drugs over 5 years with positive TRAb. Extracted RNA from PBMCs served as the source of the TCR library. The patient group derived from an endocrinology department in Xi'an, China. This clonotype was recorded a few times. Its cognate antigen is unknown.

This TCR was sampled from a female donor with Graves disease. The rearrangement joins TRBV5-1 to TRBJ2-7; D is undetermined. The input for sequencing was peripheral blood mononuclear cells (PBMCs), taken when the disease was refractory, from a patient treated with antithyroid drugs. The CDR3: CASTDGNYEQYF. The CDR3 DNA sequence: TGCGCCAGCACGGACGGAAACTACGAGCAGTACTTC. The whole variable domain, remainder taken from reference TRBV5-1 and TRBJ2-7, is KAGVTQTPRYLIKTRGQQVTLSCSPISGHRSVSWYQQTPGQGLQFLFEYFSETQRNKGNFPGRFSGRQFSNSRSEMNVSTLELGDSALYLCASTDGNYEQYFGPGTRLTVT.